The rows below give T cell receptor beta chains drawn from one sample of a study of Graves' ophthalmopathy and Graves' hyperthyroidism. Each CDR3 protein is one row after TCRdb ran MiXCR on the multiplex PCR reads. This sample has around 520,000 distinct CDR3 sequences, with less than 40% found just once. Sample: peripheral blood or thyroid tissue (not recorded which). These receptors all come from an adult man with Graves' hyperthyroidism. Both conserved end residues are part of each CDR3. D genes are given only for firm matches.

V: TRBV6-5; J: TRBJ2-5; D: TRBD1; CDR3: CASSAGPGTGVETQYF
V: TRBV3-1; J: TRBJ1-6; D: NA; CDR3: CASSQEVHNSPLHF
V: TRBV10-2; J: NA; D: NA; CDR3: CASKALMGVDSNEQFF
V: TRBV10-3; J: TRBJ2-3; D: TRBD1; CDR3: CAISDLLGQGANTDTQYF
V: TRBV24-1; J: NA; D: NA; CDR3: CATSIALGDEQFF
V: TRBV2; J: TRBJ1-1; D: TRBD1; CDR3: CASQSSPGTANTGAFF
V: TRBV20-1; J: TRBJ2-5; D: TRBD1; CDR3: CSAREGQQETQYF
V: TRBV5-1; J: TRBJ2-5; D: NA; CDR3: CASSWRERGETQYF
V: TRBV9; J: TRBJ1-3; D: TRBD1; CDR3: CASSIMGTASGNTIYF
V: TRBV10-3; J: TRBJ2-2; D: NA; CDR3: CAISVVAANTGELFF
V: TRBV9; J: TRBJ1-1; D: TRBD1; CDR3: CASSDPGTGDTEAFF
V: TRBV11-2; J: TRBJ2-1; D: TRBD1; CDR3: CASSLVGGLDEQFF
V: TRBV11-2; J: TRBJ1-4; D: NA; CDR3: CASSPRSGRGGGEKLFF
V: TRBV7-9; J: TRBJ2-3; D: TRBD2; CDR3: CASTPRGTTSTDTQYF
V: TRBV6-1; J: TRBJ2-5; D: TRBD1; CDR3: CASSETSGGRETQYF
V: TRBV20-1; J: TRBJ2-5; D: NA; CDR3: CSASTLGTARETQYF
V: TRBV2; J: TRBJ1-5; D: NA; CDR3: CASMEGGETQHF
V: TRBV7-8; J: TRBJ1-5; D: TRBD1; CDR3: CASSGPGTGNNQPQHF
V: TRBV10-3; J: TRBJ2-6; D: NA; CDR3: CAISESGGNSGANVLTF
V: TRBV29-1; J: TRBJ2-7; D: NA; CDR3: CSVVSGYEQYF
V: TRBV15; J: TRBJ2-7; D: TRBD1; CDR3: CATSRARSGQGVYEQYF
V: TRBV25-1; J: TRBJ2-5; D: TRBD2; CDR3: CASVEDIGTTQETQYF
V: TRBV29-1; J: TRBJ1-2; D: TRBD1; CDR3: CSVAAGQGYGYTF
V: TRBV7-3; J: TRBJ2-2; D: NA; CDR3: CASSLTSPGVNGELFF
V: TRBV20-1; J: TRBJ2-5; D: TRBD1; CDR3: CSARDLSGQGAFGETQYF
V: TRBV6-1; J: TRBJ1-1; D: TRBD1; CDR3: CASSITGATTEAFF
V: TRBV7-8; J: TRBJ2-5; D: TRBD2; CDR3: CASSPTGLAGVETQYF
V: TRBV19; J: TRBJ1-5; D: NA; CDR3: CASSISVRAGNQPQHF
V: TRBV7-8; J: TRBJ1-5; D: NA; CDR3: CASSDSRDGNQPQHF
V: TRBV10-3; J: TRBJ2-5; D: TRBD1; CDR3: CATKDRAGETQYF
V: TRBV12-3/TRBV12-4; J: TRBJ2-7; D: TRBD2; CDR3: CASSQSTSGTYEQHF
V: TRBV6-5; J: TRBJ1-1; D: NA; CDR3: CASWTSGRHEQFF
V: TRBV7-8; J: TRBJ2-7; D: NA; CDR3: CASSSAGAPSYEQYF
V: TRBV5-4; J: TRBJ2-3; D: NA; CDR3: CASSKEFTDTQYF
V: TRBV7-2; J: TRBJ2-7; D: TRBD1; CDR3: CASSLFGKLGQRPYEQYF
V: TRBV7-3; J: TRBJ1-3; D: NA; CDR3: CASSPGQGNTIYF
V: TRBV2; J: TRBJ1-2; D: NA; CDR3: CASSEDDRLGYTF
V: TRBV20-1; J: TRBJ2-2; D: TRBD1; CDR3: CSARDTRQGTGELFF
V: TRBV15; J: TRBJ1-6; D: TRBD1; CDR3: CATSRVGQGVVSPLHF
V: TRBV7-2; J: TRBJ2-5; D: NA; CDR3: CASSLVRTKETQYF
V: TRBV20-1; J: TRBJ1-2; D: TRBD1; CDR3: CSATVQGAEDYGYTF
V: TRBV5-5; J: TRBJ2-1; D: NA; CDR3: CASSANTGTAGHNEQFF
V: TRBV27; J: TRBJ2-5; D: TRBD1; CDR3: CASSSRTGWQETQYF
V: TRBV11-2; J: TRBJ2-5; D: TRBD1; CDR3: CASSTGWTGMWETQYF
V: TRBV9; J: TRBJ1-1; D: TRBD1; CDR3: CASSVAGTGGHTEAFF
V: TRBV29-1; J: TRBJ2-5; D: NA; CDR3: CSVVELRDFGKTQYF
V: TRBV2; J: TRBJ1-2; D: TRBD1; CDR3: CASSLVGQGLPVSGYTF
V: TRBV20-1; J: TRBJ2-1; D: TRBD2; CDR3: CSAQRGDEQFF
V: TRBV7-9; J: TRBJ2-7; D: NA; CDR3: CASSPLPWGEQYF
V: TRBV12-3/TRBV12-4; J: TRBJ2-5; D: NA; CDR3: CASRQTSQETQYF
V: TRBV29-1; J: TRBJ1-2; D: NA; CDR3: CSLAGDSPHGYTF
V: TRBV5-8; J: TRBJ2-2; D: NA; CDR3: CASTNVGNSGELFF